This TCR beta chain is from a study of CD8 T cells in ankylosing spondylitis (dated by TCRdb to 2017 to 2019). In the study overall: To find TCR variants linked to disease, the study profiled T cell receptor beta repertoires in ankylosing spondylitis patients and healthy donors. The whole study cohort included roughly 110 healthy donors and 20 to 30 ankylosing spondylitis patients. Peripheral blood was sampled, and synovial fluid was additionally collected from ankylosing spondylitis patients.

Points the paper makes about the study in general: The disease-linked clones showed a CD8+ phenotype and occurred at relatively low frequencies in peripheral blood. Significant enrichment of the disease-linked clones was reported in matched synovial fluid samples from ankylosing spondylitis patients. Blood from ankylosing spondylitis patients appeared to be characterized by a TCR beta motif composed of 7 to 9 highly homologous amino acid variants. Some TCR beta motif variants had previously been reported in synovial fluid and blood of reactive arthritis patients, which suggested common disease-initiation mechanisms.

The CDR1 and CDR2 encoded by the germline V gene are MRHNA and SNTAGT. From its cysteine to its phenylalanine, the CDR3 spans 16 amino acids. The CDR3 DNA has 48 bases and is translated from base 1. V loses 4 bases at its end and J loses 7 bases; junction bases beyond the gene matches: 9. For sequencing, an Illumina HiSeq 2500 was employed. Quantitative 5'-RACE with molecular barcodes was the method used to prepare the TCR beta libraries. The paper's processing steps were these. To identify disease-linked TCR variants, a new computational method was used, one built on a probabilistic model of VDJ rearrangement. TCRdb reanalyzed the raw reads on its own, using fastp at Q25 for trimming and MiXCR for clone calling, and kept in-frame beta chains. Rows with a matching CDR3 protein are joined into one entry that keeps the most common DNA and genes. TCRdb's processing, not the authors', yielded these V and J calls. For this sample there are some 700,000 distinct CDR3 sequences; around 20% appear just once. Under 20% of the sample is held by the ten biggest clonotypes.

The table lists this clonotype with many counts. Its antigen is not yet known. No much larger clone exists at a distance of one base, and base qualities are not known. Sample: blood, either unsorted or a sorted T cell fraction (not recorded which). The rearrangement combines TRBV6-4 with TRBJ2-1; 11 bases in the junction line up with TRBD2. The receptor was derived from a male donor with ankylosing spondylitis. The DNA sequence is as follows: TGTGCCAGCAGTGTACTAGCGGGGGCGACTGGGAATGAGCAGTTCTTC. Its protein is CASSVLAGATGNEQFF.